The 31 T cell receptor beta chains below all came from one sample that was sequenced in a study of CD8+CD57+ T cells in acquired aplastic anemia. Flow cytometry had shown expanded CD8+CD57+ cells in the patients chosen for sequencing. CDR3 and TCR beta VDJ profiling relied on a genomic DNA template. TCRdb analysed the reads with MiXCR anew, one entry per CDR3 protein. The table includes roughly 180,000 distinct CDR3 sequences, nearly 50% detected once. The sample consisted of sorted CD4+, CD8+, or CD8+CD57+ T cells (not recorded which) from PBMCs. These receptor sequences come from a human donor with aplastic anemia.

This clonotype appeared a few times. This sequence may be a read error, since a much larger clone differs from it by one base. Since the CDR3 does not end with the conserved phenylalanine or tryptophan, this likely comes from a read error. V usage is TRBV7-3 and J usage is TRBJ2-5; 11 positions agree with TRBD2. The CDR3 has 18 residues. Losses at the gene ends were 1 base for V and 2 bases for J; bases not matched to a gene: 9. Germline CDR1 and CDR2: SGHTA and FQGTGA. CDR3 in DNA: TGTGCCAGCAGCTTAAACCCTGGACTAGCGGGCACTCAAGAGACCCAGTACCTC. This encodes CASSLNPGLAGTQETQYL.

This clonotype was counted many times. The V and J genes are TRBV20-1 and TRBJ2-1, with 8 bases matching TRBD2. CDR1 is DFQATT, CDR2 SNEGSKA, per germline (reference sequence). CDR3 length equals 16 residues. After removal of 8 bases from V and 0 bases from J, the junction contained 12 bases not matched to a gene. Here the CDR3 reads CSTYRLTSVSYNEQFF. CDR3 DNA: TGCAGTACCTACAGACTGACTAGCGTCTCCTACAATGAGCAGTTCTTC.

This clonotype was detected many times. This chain uses TRBV7-9 with TRBJ1-2; 12 bases agree with TRBD1. The J segment lost 7 bases and the V segment lost 3 bases, leaving 9 bases of the junction unmatched. Germline loops: CDR1 SEHNR, CDR2 FQNEAQ (reference sequence). The CDR3 extends over 16 amino acids. The CDR3 loop reads CASSLSGDRGRGGYTF. As DNA, the CDR3 is TGTGCCAGCAGCTTGTCGGGGGACAGGGGGCGCGGTGGCTACACCTTC. Complete variable domain (other parts from reference TRBV7-9 and TRBJ1-2): DTGVSQNPRHKITKRGQNVTFRCDPISEHNRLYWYRQTLGQGPEFLTYFQNEAQLEKSRLLSDRFSAERPKGSFSTLEIQRTEQGDSAMYLCASSLSGDRGRGGYTFGSGTRLTVV.

This sequence joins TRBV20-1 and TRBJ1-1, with 7 bases matching TRBD1. The V and J ends lost 3 bases and 5 bases, in that order; junction bases with no gene match: 6. The CDR3 has 13 amino acids. Germline CDR1 DFQATT, CDR2 SNEGSKA (reference sequence). The CDR3 coding sequence is TGCAGTGCTAGTCAGGCAGGGGGAACTGAAGCTTTCTTT. Residues: CSASQAGGTEAFF.

The chain employs TRBV7-6 and TRBJ2-5; TRBD2 matches at 8 bases. The V and J ends lost 4 bases and 4 bases, in that order; junction bases with no gene match: 8. CDR1 and CDR2 (germline): SGHVS, FNYEAQ. There are 15 residues in the CDR3. The CDR3 coding sequence is TGTGCCAGCAGCTGGGCGGGAGGAGGACCAGAGACCCAGTACTTC. This sequence encodes CASSWAGGGPETQYF.

V is TRBV24-1 and J is TRBJ2-3; D unclear. CDR3 length equals 15 residues. Trimming took off 3 bases at V and 3 bases at J, with 12 bases between the two ends. Germline V lookup: CDR1 KGHDR, CDR2 SFDVKD. The DNA for the CDR3 is TGTGCCACCAGTGATCCACGGGTGCTGACAGATACGCAGTATTTT. Amino acid sequence: CATSDPRVLTDTQYF.

V and J are TRBV19 and TRBJ1-6; 8 bases line up with TRBD1. Germline V gives CDR1 LNHDA, CDR2 SQIVND (reference sequence). The CDR3 length is 14 residues. With 5 bases clipped from V and 7 bases from J, the junction kept 4 bases outside the gene matches. The CDR3 loop is CASSVQGGNSPLHF. The DNA for the CDR3 is TGTGCCAGTAGTGTACAGGGGGGAAATTCACCCCTCCACTTT.

This chain joins TRBV7-9 and TRBJ2-7; 8 nucleotides align to TRBD2. Germline V gives CDR1 SEHNR, CDR2 FQNEAQ (reference sequence). V dropped 4 bases and J dropped 5; count of bases not matched to a gene: 1. This CDR3 has 12 amino acids. CDR3 sequence: CASSWTSNEQYF. Here the CDR3 DNA reads TGTGCCAGCAGCTGGACTAGCAACGAGCAGTACTTC.

This clonotype was observed at least ten times. V gene TRBV19 combines with J gene TRBJ2-7, with D perhaps TRBD1 or TRBD2 (5 bases each). The CDR3 is 14 amino acids. Germline assignment: CDR1 LNHDA and CDR2 SQIVND (reference sequence). V was shortened by 6 bases and J by 4 bases, with 16 bases between the two germline ends. The CDR3 spells CASRLTEWGYEQYF. CDR3 bases: TGTGCCAGTAGGCTGACAGAATGGGGGTACGAGCAGTACTTC.

This clonotype occurred many times. J is TRBJ1-6 and V is TRBV4-1, with 7 bases aligning to TRBD1. This CDR3 contains 16 residues. Germline trimming cut 3 bases from V and 7 bases from J; bases unmatched to any gene: 9. The germline gives CDR1 MGHRA, CDR2 YSYEKL. CDR3 in amino acids: CASSQGEGQWNSPLHF. CDR3 sequence (DNA): TGCGCCAGCAGCCAGGGCGAGGGACAGTGGAATTCACCCCTCCACTTT.

On this clonotype itself: A much larger clone lies a single base off, so this may be a read error. CDR3 coding DNA: TGTGCCGGCGTACCGGAAGTGGGGCGCAAATTTGGCTACACCTTC. This encodes CAGVPEVGRKFGYTF. The chain uses TRBV5-5 and TRBJ1-2; weak D call: TRBD1 (5 bases). Germline lookup yields CDR1 SGHKS and CDR2 YYEKEE (reference sequence). The CDR3 consists of 15 residues. Between the trimmed V and J ends, which lost 10 bases and 7 bases, there was a span of 26 bases.

This chain connects TRBV25-1 to TRBJ2-3, with 14 positions matching TRBD2. After removal of 3 bases from V and 5 bases from J, the junction contained 4 bases not matched to a gene. The CDR3 extends over 16 amino acids. Looked up from germline, CDR1 is MGHDK and CDR2 is SYGVNS. In DNA form, the CDR3 reads TGTGCCAGCAGTGACATAGGGACTAGCGGGGGAGATACGCAGTATTTT. Translation: CASSDIGTSGGDTQYF.

In regard to this clonotype: One end of the junction is discordant with germline, which a read error may explain. This sequence joins TRBV18 and TRBJ2-5; D might be TRBD2 (5 bases). CDR3 length equals 14 residues. Germline V lookup: CDR1 KGHSH, CDR2 LQKENI. Here the CDR3 DNA reads TGTACCAGCTCACCACCTAGCATCGCCGGGACCCAGTACTTC. It is translated as CTSSPPSIAGTQYF.

The chain recombines TRBV24-1 with TRBJ2-3; D ambiguous. In germline, CDR1 is KGHDR, CDR2 SFDVKD. With 2 bases removed from V and 2 bases from J, the gap between germline ends came to 16 bases. CDR3 size: 17 residues. CDR3 nucleotide sequence: TGTGCCACCAGTGATTCCTGGATTGACACCTTCACAGATACGCAGTATTTT. It yields the protein CATSDSWIDTFTDTQYF.

By share, this clonotype counts as medium-sized (0.01 to 0.1%). This chain uses TRBV29-1 with TRBJ2-1, with D uncertain. Trimming removed 3 bases at V and 9 bases at J, with 12 bases between. This CDR3 contains 12 residues. Looked up from germline, CDR1 is SQVTM and CDR2 is ANQGSEA. CDR3 DNA: TGCAGCGTTGATGTGGTGGGGTCTGAGCAGTTCTTC. It encodes CSVDVVGSEQFF.

This clonotype was recorded at least ten times. The chain has TRBV2 and TRBJ1-1; D is perhaps TRBD1 (5 bases). V lost 3 bases and J 1 base, leaving 9 bases between the germline ends. Germline V gives CDR1 SNHLY, CDR2 FYNNEI. The CDR3 length is 14 residues. The CDR3 loop reads CASSEGGSNTEAFF. The CDR3 DNA sequence: TGTGCCAGCAGTGAGGGGGGATCGAACACTGAAGCTTTCTTT.

CDR3 protein: CSTGTINEQYF. The CDR3 bases are TGCAGCACCGGGACAATCAACGAGCAGTACTTC. The chain couples TRBV29-1 to TRBJ2-7; perhaps TRBD1 as D (6 bases). This CDR3 comprises 11 residues. The V gene's germline CDR1 is SQVTM and CDR2 ANQGSEA. V lost 8 bases and J 5 bases, leaving 13 bases between the germline ends.

The chain carries TRBV7-3 and TRBJ2-7; D call uncertain. The CDR3 length is 13 residues. Trimming cost V 5 bases and J 4 bases, with 12 bases left between them. Germline CDR1 and CDR2: SGHTA and FQGTGA. Written as DNA, the CDR3 is TGTGCCAGCAGCCCCCAGACCGGGTACGAGCAGTACTTC. Translation gives CASSPQTGYEQYF.

This chain uses TRBV29-1 with TRBJ2-7, with a tentative D call TRBD2 (5 bases). Trimming shortened V by 6 bases and J by 2 bases, and 17 bases separated the two germline ends. Per germline, CDR1 SQVTM and CDR2 ANQGSEA. The CDR3 is 14 residues long. In nucleotides, the CDR3 is TGCAGCGTCGACCCGGGAAAGGGAGCCTACGAGCAGTACTTC. Its protein product is CSVDPGKGAYEQYF.

The V call is TRBV6-5, the J call TRBJ2-1; 8 bases are a match to TRBD2. CDR1 is MNHEY and CDR2 is SVGAGI in the germline V gene. After removal of 2 bases from V and 9 bases from J, the junction contained 3 bases not matched to a gene. The CDR3 covers 13 residues. DNA for the CDR3: TGTGCCAGCAGTTACGGCGGGGGGAGTGAGCAGTTCTTC. Translation: CASSYGGGSEQFF.

This chain connects TRBV5-6 to TRBJ2-7; D uncertain. V was cut by 0 bases and J by 6 bases, with 7 bases left in between. CDR1 and CDR2 from the germline V gene are SGHDT and YYEEEE. The CDR3 length is 12 residues. The CDR3 loop is CASSLERVEQYF. The CDR3, as DNA: TGTGCCAGCAGCTTGGAGAGAGTCGAGCAGTACTTC.

This clonotype was observed many times. V gene TRBV9 combines with J gene TRBJ1-5; TRBD1 matches 8 bases. The CDR3 is 15 amino acids. The V segment lost 0 bases and the J segment 7 bases; nucleotides outside the gene matches: 6. Germline values: CDR1 SGDLS, CDR2 YYNGEE. The CDR3 loop reads CASSVGGTGQQPQHF. In nucleotides, the CDR3 is TGTGCCAGCAGCGTAGGCGGGACAGGTCAACAGCCCCAGCATTTT.

This clonotype appeared once. The chain has TRBV25-1 and TRBJ1-2; 9 positions match TRBD1. The V gene's germline CDR1 is MGHDK and CDR2 SYGVNS. With V trimmed by 8 bases and J by 5 bases, 3 bases remained unmatched. The CDR3 has 12 residues. CDR3 in DNA: TGTGCCAGCGTCGGGACAGGGTATGGCTACACCTTC. This gives the protein CASVGTGYGYTF.

The table lists this clonotype with many counts. The CDR3 DNA reads as TGTGCCAGCAGCTTACGGCGGGGAGGAGAAGCTTTCTTT. This sequence encodes CASSLRRGGEAFF. This chain uses TRBV7-8 with TRBJ1-1; the D is unclear. In germline, CDR1 is SGHVS, CDR2 FQNEAQ. The V end was cut by 2 bases, the J end by 8 bases, with 12 bases between. The CDR3 runs to 13 residues.

This rearrangement joins TRBV30 to TRBJ1-3; D not certain. Germline V gene sequence: CDR1 GTSNPN, CDR2 SVGIG (reference sequence). V shed 2 bases and J shed 2 bases, with 1 base lying between them. The CDR3 extends over 11 amino acids. The CDR3 DNA follows: TGTGCCTGGAGTACTGGAAACACCATATATTTT. Translated, it gives CAWSTGNTIYF.

The chain couples TRBV7-9 to TRBJ1-1; D possibly corresponds to TRBD1 (6 bases). CDR3 length equals 13 residues. In germline, CDR1 is SEHNR, CDR2 FQNEAQ (reference sequence). V was shortened by 2 bases and J by 7 bases, with 11 bases between the two germline ends. CDR3 loop: CASSLRDTDEAFF. The CDR3 coding sequence is TGTGCCAGCAGCTTACGGGACACCGATGAAGCTTTCTTT.

In DNA form, the CDR3 reads TGCGCCAGCAGCTCAACCTCGGGACTAGCTGGTGGGGAGCAGTACTTC. Translation: CASSSTSGLAGGEQYF. The chain is built from TRBV5-1 and TRBJ2-7; 9 bases agree with TRBD2. CDR1 SGHRS and CDR2 YFSETQ come from the germline V gene. The CDR3 consists of 16 residues. Germline trimming cut 3 bases from V and 7 bases from J; bases unmatched to any gene: 14.

This clonotype was found many times. The chain combines TRBV6-1 with TRBJ1-4; 11 bases match TRBD1. Germline V gene lookup returns CDR1 MNHNS and CDR2 SASEGT. V was pared by 7 bases and J by 8 bases, with 6 bases of the junction left unmatched. The CDR3 runs 14 residues. The CDR3 region has the DNA TGTGCCAGCACTATCCGGGACAGGGGGGAAAAACTGTTTTTT. This translates into CASTIRDRGEKLFF.

The chain combines TRBV24-1 with TRBJ2-5; tentative D call: TRBD1 (6 bases). V lost 4 bases to trimming and J lost 7 bases, with 24 bases between them. The CDR3 is 17 amino acids. Germline V gene sequence: CDR1 KGHDR, CDR2 SFDVKD. The CDR3 spells CATSEPTGTISPRTQYF. The CDR3 region has the DNA TGTGCCACCAGTGAGCCGACCGGGACAATATCCCCGCGGACCCAGTACTTC.

The J gene is TRBJ1-6, the V gene TRBV20-1; perhaps TRBD1 as D (5 bases). In germline, CDR1 is DFQATT, CDR2 SNEGSKA (reference sequence). The V end lost 0 bases, the J end lost 8 bases, and 14 bases lay between the germline ends. The CDR3 runs 15 residues. CDR3 in amino acids: CSARDQGRVDSPLHF. In nucleotides, the CDR3 is TGCAGTGCTAGAGATCAAGGCAGGGTGGATTCACCCCTCCACTTT.

This chain joins TRBV9 and TRBJ1-6; no clear D. Germline V CDR1 and CDR2: SGDLS, YYNGEE. V dropped 0 bases and J dropped 7 bases, with 17 bases sitting between them. This CDR3 contains 17 residues. The CDR3: CASSVGVDSSLNSPLHF. In nucleotides, the CDR3 is TGTGCCAGCAGCGTAGGGGTTGATTCCTCCTTAAATTCACCCCTCCACTTT.